A single sample gave rise to the 19 T cell receptor beta chains below, sequenced in a study of response to subunit inactivated influenza vaccine. Via MiXCR, TCRdb re-called the RT-PCR reads, giving one row per CDR3 protein. The sample has around 190,000 distinct CDR3 sequences, about 9% seen once. The sequencing used non-naive T cells sorted from PBMCs, collected on the day of vaccination. These receptors originate from a man aged 45-60 years who received an inactivated influenza vaccine.

The chain couples TRBV5-1 to TRBJ1-6, with D perhaps TRBD1 (5 bases). Germline V gene sequence: CDR1 SGHRS, CDR2 YFSETQ. This CDR3 has 16 residues. Trimming took off 0 bases at V and 3 bases at J, with 10 bases between the two ends. This CDR3 is CASSLGWGGYNSPLHF. The CDR3 nucleotides are TGCGCCAGCAGCTTGGGGTGGGGCGGCTATAATTCACCCCTCCACTTT.

This clonotype appeared a few times. Written as DNA, the CDR3 is TGTGCCACCAGTGATTATACAGGGGGAAGGGGCACCGGGGAGCTGTTTTTT. It specifies CATSDYTGGRGTGELFF. The genes are TRBV24-1 and TRBJ2-2; 8 positions agree with TRBD1. This CDR3 region has 17 residues. Germline-derived CDR1 and CDR2 are KGHDR and SFDVKD. With 2 bases clipped from V and 4 bases from J, the junction kept 8 bases outside the gene matches.

The genes are TRBV6-2 or TRBV6-3 and TRBJ2-1, with TRBD1 as a possible D gene (6 bases). The germline gives CDR1 MNHEY, CDR2 SVGEGT. The CDR3 extends over 14 amino acids. V shed 7 bases and J shed 0 bases, with 10 bases lying between them. CDR3 DNA sequence: TGTGCCAGCACCCTAGGGGGCTCCTACAATGAGCAGTTCTTC. Its protein is CASTLGGSYNEQFF.

This clonotype appeared many times. V and J are TRBV6-1 and TRBJ2-7; 7 positions match TRBD2. CDR3 size: 16 residues. V gave up 6 bases and J gave up 0 bases; unmatched junction bases: 11. Germline V gene data show CDR1 as MNHNS and CDR2 as SASEGT. The CDR3 here is CASSRILAAPSYEQYF. The CDR3 DNA reads as TGTGCCAGCAGCCGAATCCTAGCGGCTCCCTCCTACGAGCAGTACTTC.

The chain employs TRBV10-3 and TRBJ1-2; 11 positions match TRBD1. The CDR3 has 13 residues. Looked up from germline, CDR1 is ENHRY and CDR2 is SYGVKD. V gave up 3 bases and J gave up 10 bases; unmatched junction bases: 4. In DNA form, the CDR3 reads TGTGCCATCAGTGAAGGGACAGGGGGATCCTACACCTTC. It codes for CAISEGTGGSYTF.

The chain couples TRBV6-1 to TRBJ1-6, with 8 positions matching TRBD1. Unmatched junction bases numbered 15, after V lost 6 bases and J lost 5 bases. Per the germline V gene, CDR1 is MNHNS and CDR2 is SASEGT. This CDR3 has 18 amino acids. DNA for the CDR3: TGTGCCAGCAGGCACGGATTCAGGGGGCGTCCCAATAATTCACCCCTCCACTTT. Translated, it gives CASRHGFRGRPNNSPLHF.

The sample holds many counts of this clonotype. This rearrangement joins TRBV7-9 to TRBJ2-7; 8 nucleotides line up with TRBD2. Germline V CDR1 and CDR2: SEHNR, FQNEAQ (reference sequence). The J segment lost 6 bases and the V segment lost 1 base, leaving 5 bases of the junction unmatched. The CDR3 extends over 14 amino acids. This CDR3 reads CASSLEGTSREQYF. CDR3 DNA sequence: TGTGCCAGCAGCTTAGAGGGGACTAGTCGCGAGCAGTACTTC.

The V call is TRBV30, the J call TRBJ1-2, with 8 bases that match TRBD1. This CDR3 is 13 amino acids long. Germline V gene sequence: CDR1 GTSNPN, CDR2 SVGIG (reference sequence). The V gene end was trimmed by 3 bases and the J gene end by 4 bases; junction bases not matched to a gene: 4. The CDR3 loop reads CAWRATGGYGYTF. CDR3 sequence (DNA): TGTGCCTGGAGGGCTACAGGGGGCTATGGCTACACCTTC.

This chain connects TRBV10-3 to TRBJ2-7, with TRBD1 matching 7 bases. CDR1 is ENHRY, CDR2 SYGVKD, per germline. V shed 6 bases and J 0 bases; nucleotides not matched to a gene: 5. The CDR3 loop spans 14 amino acids. CDR3 sequence reads: CAIRSGQTSYEQYF. As DNA, the CDR3 is TGTGCCATCAGGTCGGGACAGACCTCCTACGAGCAGTACTTC.

This clonotype was detected a few times. The chain has TRBV29-1 and TRBJ1-1; 7 nucleotides match TRBD1. Germline assignment: CDR1 SQVTM and CDR2 ANQGSEA. V dropped 5 bases and J dropped 2; count of bases not matched to a gene: 5. The CDR3 sequence is 13 residues long. CDR3 coding DNA: TGCAGCGTTCGGGACAGACAAAACACTGAAGCTTTCTTT. Translation: CSVRDRQNTEAFF.

The V gene is TRBV3-1, the J gene TRBJ1-2, with D perhaps matching TRBD1 (6 bases). The V gene's germline CDR1 is LGHDT and CDR2 YNNKEL (reference sequence). The CDR3 is 13 amino acids. The V and J ends lost 1 base and 8 bases respectively, with 11 bases between them. CDR3 DNA sequence: TGTGCCAGCAGCCAAGGGGGGGCTGGGGGCTACACCTTC. As protein: CASSQGGAGGYTF.

There are a few counts of this clonotype. The chain combines TRBV28 with TRBJ2-3, with D possibly matching TRBD2 (5 bases). The ends were cut back, 5 bases at V and 0 bases at J, with 18 bases in the middle. The V gene's germline CDR1 is MDHEN and CDR2 SYDVKM. There are 17 residues in the CDR3. The CDR3 coding sequence is TGTGCCAGCAGTCCGATGAAGCGGAAACGCAGCACAGATACGCAGTATTTT. Its protein product is CASSPMKRKRSTDTQYF.

This clonotype was detected many times. The J gene is TRBJ2-3, the V gene TRBV20-1; possibly TRBD2 for D (5 bases). V gave up 3 bases and J gave up 0 bases, with 13 bases separating them. The CDR3 is 15 amino acids. The germline V gene has CDR1 DFQATT and CDR2 SNEGSKA (reference sequence). CDR3 amino acids: CSASLAVGSTDTQYF. CDR3 in DNA: TGCAGTGCTAGTCTAGCAGTAGGGAGCACAGATACGCAGTATTTT.

Only a few counts were recorded for this clonotype. The chain joins TRBV29-1 to TRBJ1-2; D may be TRBD1 (5 bases). Trimming removed 4 bases at V and 8 bases at J, with 14 bases between. This CDR3 is 12 amino acids long. Germline V gene lookup returns CDR1 SQVTM and CDR2 ANQGSEA. In DNA form, the CDR3 reads TGCAGCGTTGGGGACGAGCCTAAGGGCTACACCTTC. This translates into CSVGDEPKGYTF.

The V gene is TRBV29-1, the J gene TRBJ2-5; no clear D. The V end lost 2 bases, the J end lost 2 bases, and 12 bases lay between the germline ends. CDR3 length: 14 residues. The germline V gene encodes CDR1 SQVTM and CDR2 ANQGSEA. The CDR3 spells CSVESVGSQETQYF. The CDR3 bases are TGCAGCGTTGAATCGGTCGGCTCTCAAGAGACCCAGTACTTC. The full variable domain, its missing parts supplied by reference TRBV29-1 and TRBJ2-5, is SAVISQKPSRDICQRGTSLTIQCQVDSQVTMMFWYRQQPGQSLTLIATANQGSEATYESGFVIDKFPISRPNLTFSTLTVSNMSPEDSSIYLCSVESVGSQETQYFGPGTRLLVL.

This clonotype was seen more than once but under ten times. CDR3 in amino acids: CASNSRGAGTDTQYF. The DNA of the CDR3 is TGTGCCAGCAACTCGAGAGGGGCGGGTACAGATACGCAGTATTTT. V usage is TRBV3-1 and J usage is TRBJ2-3; D possibly uses TRBD1 or TRBD2 (5 bases each). This CDR3 spans 15 amino acids. Germline values: CDR1 LGHDT, CDR2 YNNKEL (reference sequence). V was cut by 7 bases and J by 3 bases, with 17 bases left in between.

This clonotype occurred many times. The chain carries TRBV21-1 and TRBJ1-3; the table assigns TRBD1, which was not confirmed against the DNA. TRBV21-1 is a pseudogene segment. The CDR3 totals 20 residues. CDR3 protein: CASSIRRDTYSQNSGNTIYF. The CDR3 DNA reads as TGTGCCAGCAGCATCCGCCGGGACACGTATTCGCAGAATTCTGGAAACACCATATATTTT.

This clonotype was observed at least ten times. An end of the junction differs from the germline gene, which may be a read error. The V call is TRBV7-7, the J call TRBJ2-3, with TRBD1 matching 8 bases. Germline V gene lookup returns CDR1 SSHAT and CDR2 FNYEAQ (reference sequence). The CDR3 has 13 residues. CDR3 sequence: CASSPGGGDTQYF. In DNA, the CDR3 is TGTGCTAGCAGCCCAGGGGGCGGAGATACGCAGTATTTT.

This clonotype was counted only a few times. V usage is TRBV29-1 and J usage is TRBJ2-1; D perhaps matches TRBD1 (6 bases). V lost 7 bases to trimming and J lost 9 bases, with 16 bases between them. This CDR3 has 12 amino acids. CDR1 SQVTM and CDR2 ANQGSEA come from the germline V gene. CDR3 in amino acids: CSASGALGEQFF. The DNA for the CDR3 is TGCAGCGCCTCAGGGGCGTTGGGTGAGCAGTTCTTC.